This record looks at one T cell receptor beta chain sequence and its context. Recruits, aged roughly 18 to 89 years, lived in some 25 US areas. Participant-reported clinical history was the basis for cohort assignment. Those designated as exposed participants met a COVID-19 case within 2 weeks before study entry. The data belong to a study of blood T cell repertoires in COVID-19. Overall study context: COVID-19 samples, acute and convalescent, were from the United States, Italy and Spain.

CDR1 and CDR2 (germline): LGHDT, YNNKEL (reference sequence). V shed 4 bases and J shed 7 bases, with 11 bases lying between them. The CDR3 has 13 residues. The repertoire was sequenced with immunoSEQ multiplex PCR; TCRdb's copy has only in-frame clones and lacks some. In the table there are 250,000 or so clones, around 93% of which are singletons. Sequenced material: PBMCs or T cells enriched from blood (not recorded which). V and J are TRBV3-1 (or the pseudogene TRBV3-2) and TRBJ2-1; D is unresolved. This sequence was found in a man aged 40-49 years who had been exposed to COVID-19. DNA of the CDR3: TGTGCCAGCAGCCCCAGAGGCTGGAATGAGCAGTTCTTC. Protein: CASSPRGWNEQFF.